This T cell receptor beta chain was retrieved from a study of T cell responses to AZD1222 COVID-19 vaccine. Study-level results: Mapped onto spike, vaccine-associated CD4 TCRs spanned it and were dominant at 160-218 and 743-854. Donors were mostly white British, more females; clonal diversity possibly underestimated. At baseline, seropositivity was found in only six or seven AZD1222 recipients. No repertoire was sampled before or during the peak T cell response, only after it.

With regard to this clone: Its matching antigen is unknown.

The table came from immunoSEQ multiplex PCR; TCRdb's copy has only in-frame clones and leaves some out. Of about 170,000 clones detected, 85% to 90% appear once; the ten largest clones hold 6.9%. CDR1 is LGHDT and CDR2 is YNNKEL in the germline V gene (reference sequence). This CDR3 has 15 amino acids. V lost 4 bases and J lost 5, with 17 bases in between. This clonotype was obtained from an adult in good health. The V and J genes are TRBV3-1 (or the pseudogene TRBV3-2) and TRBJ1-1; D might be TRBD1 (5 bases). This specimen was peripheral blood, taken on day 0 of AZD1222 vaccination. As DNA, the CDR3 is TGTGCCAGCAGCCGTCCCACGCTGGGGGTAACTGAAGCTTTCTTT. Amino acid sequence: CASSRPTLGVTEAFF.